This T cell receptor (beta chain) was captured in a study of blood T cells in healthy people across ages (dated by TCRdb to 2015 to 2017). Concerning the study at large: In model experiments, roughly one uniquely barcoded TCR beta cDNA molecule per two T cells was captured by template switching. The donors were divided into four age groups: young (average 16 years), middle-aged (about 39), aged (about 61) and long-lived (about 90). For two donors (one aged 18 to 29 and one aged 80 or older), the study analyzed two additional independent replicas of 1 million unique cDNA reads from the same blood draw. To track age-related changes in TCR beta repertoire diversity, the study relied on deep sequencing normalized with unique cDNA molecular identifiers. General study outcomes and caveats: As age increased, observed TCR beta diversity per million T cells dropped in a roughly linear way, and a significant reduction was already evident by age roughly 40. Conclusive comparison of naive and antigen-experienced compartments was prevented by the profiling of bulk unsorted PBMCs. The CMV infection status of donors was not known, potentially confounding age-related changes in expanded clonotypes. There was a strong correlation between observed TCR beta diversity and the percentage of naive T cells measured by flow cytometry. Estimates of total diversity from one million sequenced T cells were regarded as lower bounds and underestimates. Compared with the aged group, the long-lived group had more naive CD4+ T cells, fewer expanded clones and increased TCR diversity, suggesting age selection.

The germline V gene (reference sequence) gives CDR1 as LNHDA and CDR2 as SQIVND. Measured from the cysteine to the phenylalanine, the CDR3 is 13 residues long. Only the CDR3 region is kept as DNA, spanning 39 bases read in frame from base 1. V is cut by 6 bases and J by 1 base, and the space between the germline ends is 10 bases. Details on this clonotype: Its antigen target is currently unknown. No much larger clone exists at a distance of one base, and base qualities are not known.

Libraries were made using 5' RACE. TCRdb lists the instrument as Illumina HiSeq 2500. A second roughly 7 to 12 cycle PCR used a sample-barcoded 5' primer and a J-beta primer mix. Each TCR beta cDNA molecule received a unique molecular identifier from a template-switch 5' adaptor carrying 12 random nucleotides. Each sample yielded at least 2.5 million CDR3-containing paired-end reads. First-strand cDNA was synthesized from all RNA with the Mint cDNA synthesis kit, primed by a TRBC-specific oligonucleotide. Following uracil-DNA glycosylase treatment, a first 18-cycle PCR with universal primers M1SS and BC2_uni_R was performed on all cDNA. The authors' analysis ran thus. For normalization, 1 million high-quality reads, each with a distinct molecular identifier, were randomly selected from each sample. Instead of being binned into consensus sequences, reads that shared molecular identifiers were thrown out. MiTCR, run with a Q25 quality threshold and the strictest error-elimination algorithm, handled CDR3 identification, clonotype clustering and error correction. A nonparametric unseen species model using Euler transformation provided a lower-bound estimate of total TCR beta diversity. In-frame beta chains were kept once TCRdb had trimmed the public reads at Q25 with fastp and called clones with MiXCR. Here each entry gathers all rows of one CDR3 protein and keeps the most common genes and DNA. These V and J calls originate from TCRdb's pipeline instead of the authors' own analysis. The sample table contains hundreds of thousands of distinct CDR3 sequences; only one count was recorded for 24% of them. The top ten hold less than 9% of the sample.

Systemically healthy Caucasian individuals from Russia, around 39 in total and aged roughly 6 to 100 years, were included as donors. Approximately 11 milliliters of peripheral blood were drawn from each donor into EDTA-treated Vacutainer tubes. Ficoll-Paque density-gradient centrifugation was used to isolate PBMCs, with at least 6.5 million per sample. Total RNA, at least 6 micrograms per sample, was extracted from PBMCs with Trizol reagent. The percentages of naive CD45RAhigh/CD27high T cells were determined by flow cytometry on a PBMC aliquot from every donor. These data also featured in a second study, about T cells of mothers and their children. The second paper further reports: Nine systemically healthy Caucasian individuals, comprising three mothers and their six children, were included as donors. cDNA synthesis consumed the entire amount of extracted RNA, loaded at approximately 1.4 ug RNA in each 15 ul reaction. Sample barcodes and 2-4 random nucleotides were added via the M1S primer in the second PCR. Over 8 million TCR beta CDR3 reads came from each mother, compared with 2.5 million to 3.5 million reads from each child. In both related and unrelated pairs, thymic selection shapes the output of TCR recombination in a similar way, with inherited differences having only a minor effect. Related mother-child pairs always showed normalized repertoire overlap that was slightly higher than in unrelated mother-child pairs, though the difference was never significant. Persistent microchimeric T cell clones were not detected, at a sensitivity of about 99 clones per million clonotypes. The study used deep NGS to compare TCR beta repertoires of mothers and children, seeking features distinguishing related mother-child pairs from unrelated individuals. On average, the children were roughly 10 +/- 4 years old, while the mothers were 40 +/- 4 years old. After adapter ligation with NEBNext reagents, the libraries were sequenced on Illumina HiSeq 2000 with 100+100 nt paired-end reads. Mother and child libraries were prepared a month apart and sequenced in separate runs to prevent cross-contamination. For each donor, between about 500,000 and 2,100,000 distinct TCR beta clonotypes were identified. Naive TCR beta clonotypes were estimated from low-frequency clonotypes matched to each donor's FACS-determined naive share, without sorting.

Sample: blood. The chain employs TRBV19 and TRBJ2-7; the D gene is not confidently resolved. The clonotype comes from a boy aged 5-17 years in good health. Read as DNA, the sequence is TGTGCCAGTAGCATGGGGTCTTCCTACGAGCAGTACTTC. The resulting protein is CASSMGSSYEQYF.